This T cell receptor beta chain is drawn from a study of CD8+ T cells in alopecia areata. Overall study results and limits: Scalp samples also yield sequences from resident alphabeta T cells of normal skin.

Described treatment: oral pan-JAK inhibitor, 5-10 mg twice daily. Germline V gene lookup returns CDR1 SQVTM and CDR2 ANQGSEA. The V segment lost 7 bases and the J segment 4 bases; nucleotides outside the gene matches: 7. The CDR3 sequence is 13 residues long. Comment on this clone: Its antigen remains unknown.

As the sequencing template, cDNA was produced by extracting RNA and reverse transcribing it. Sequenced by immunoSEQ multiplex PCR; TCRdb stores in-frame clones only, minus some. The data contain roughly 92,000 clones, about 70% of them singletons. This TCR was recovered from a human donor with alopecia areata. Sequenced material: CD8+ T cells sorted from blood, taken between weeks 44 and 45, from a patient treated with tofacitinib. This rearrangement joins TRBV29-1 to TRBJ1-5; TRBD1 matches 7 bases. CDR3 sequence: CSALTGDNQPQHF. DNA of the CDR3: TGCAGCGCTCTAACAGGGGATAATCAGCCCCAGCATTTT.